Each of the 20 T cell receptor beta chains below was sequenced from the same sample in a study of blood T cell repertoires in COVID-19. Using immunoSEQ multiplex PCR, the repertoire was profiled, and TCRdb retains in-frame clones only, with some absent. The sample includes about 370,000 clones, 75% to 90% of them seen just once. Sequenced material: PBMCs or T cells enriched from blood (not recorded which). The source is a man between 18 and 35 years old who had recovered from COVID-19.

This chain links TRBV9 with TRBJ2-3; no clear D gene. The germline gives CDR1 SGDLS, CDR2 YYNGEE. Between the trimmed V and J ends, which lost 0 bases and 4 bases, there was a span of 3 bases. CDR3 size: 12 residues. The DNA for the CDR3 is TGTGCCAGCAGCGTAGTCGCAGATACGCAGTATTTT. It codes for CASSVVADTQYF.

The rearrangement uses TRBV5-1 and TRBJ2-3; perhaps TRBD1 as D (5 bases). Germline V gives CDR1 SGHRS, CDR2 YFSETQ. V lost 4 bases and J lost 1, with 13 bases in between. The CDR3 contains 15 residues. The CDR3 bases are TGCGCCAGCAGCGCCTCGTGGGGCGGCACAGATACGCAGTATTTT. Residues: CASSASWGGTDTQYF.

This clone was counted between two and nine times. This chain uses TRBV29-1 with TRBJ2-1; possible D gene TRBD1, 5 bases. The V and J ends lost 2 bases and 11 bases respectively, with 10 bases between them. The CDR3 spans 11 residues. Germline CDR1 is SQVTM and CDR2 is ANQGSEA. CDR3 in amino acids: CSVEIRVQQFF. The DNA for the CDR3 is TGCAGCGTTGAAATCAGGGTACAGCAGTTCTTC.

The gene calls are TRBV28 and TRBJ2-5, with D hard to call. This CDR3 is 14 amino acids long. Germline lookup yields CDR1 MDHEN and CDR2 SYDVKM. V was cut by 5 bases and J by 1 base, with 11 bases left in between. The CDR3 spells CASSHPQLQETQYF. CDR3 coding DNA: TGTGCCAGCAGTCACCCACAGCTCCAAGAGACCCAGTACTTC. Full variable domain (missing parts from reference TRBV28 and TRBJ2-5): DVKVTQSSRYLVKRTGEKVFLECVQDMDHENMFWYRQDPGLGLRLIYFSYDVKMKEKGDIPEGYSVSREKKERFSLILESASTNQTSMYLCASSHPQLQETQYFGPGTRLLVL.

This rearrangement joins TRBV10-1 to TRBJ2-3; D is unresolved. With 3 bases removed from V and 8 bases from J, the gap between germline ends came to 9 bases. Germline CDR1 and CDR2: WNHNN and SYGVQD (reference sequence). The CDR3 has 12 amino acids. Written as DNA, the CDR3 is TGCGCCAGCAGTGATTCGGTTGGTACGCAGTATTTT. This encodes CASSDSVGTQYF.

V is TRBV27 and J is TRBJ2-7; tentative D call: TRBD2 (5 bases). Per germline, CDR1 MNHEY and CDR2 SMNVEV (reference sequence). The germline V and J ends were trimmed by 4 bases and 3 bases, with 10 bases remaining between them. The CDR3 loop spans 13 amino acids. The DNA for the CDR3 is TGTGCCAGCAGTTGGGAAAGCGGCTACGAGCAGTACTTC. Translation gives CASSWESGYEQYF.

The J gene is TRBJ2-5, the V gene TRBV7-2; 7 nucleotides match TRBD2. The CDR3 covers 15 residues. Germline V gene lookup returns CDR1 SGHTA and CDR2 FQGNSA. V shed 2 bases and J 1 base; nucleotides not matched to a gene: 4. The chain's CDR3 is CASSLNGGGQETQYF. In DNA, the CDR3 is TGTGCCAGCAGCTTAAACGGCGGGGGCCAAGAGACCCAGTACTTC.

The chain carries TRBV4-3 and TRBJ2-2, with D possibly matching TRBD2 (5 bases). CDR3 length equals 15 residues. The germline CDR1 and CDR2 sequences are LGHNA and YSLEER. Trimming shortened V by 2 bases and J by 5 bases, and 12 bases separated the two germline ends. The CDR3 protein is CASSQTNLATGELFF. The CDR3 DNA reads TGCGCCAGCAGCCAAACCAACCTAGCAACCGGGGAGCTGTTTTTT.

V and J are TRBV9 and TRBJ2-1; the match to TRBD2 covers 11 bases. The ends lost 0 bases at V and 9 bases at J; junction bases unmatched: 5. The CDR3 totals 15 residues. The germline V gene encodes CDR1 SGDLS and CDR2 YYNGEE. The CDR3 DNA follows: TGTGCCAGCAGCGTAGCAGGTCTAGCGGGAGGTGAGCAGTTCTTC. It codes for CASSVAGLAGGEQFF.

The rearrangement links TRBV5-1 to TRBJ1-4; D is ambiguous. Germline V gives CDR1 SGHRS, CDR2 YFSETQ. The CDR3 has 14 residues. Trimming removed 4 bases at V and 3 bases at J, with 10 bases between. DNA of the CDR3: TGCGCCAGCAGCATAAACAGTCCTAATGAAAAACTGTTTTTT. The encoded protein is CASSINSPNEKLFF.

The chain combines TRBV3-1 (or the pseudogene TRBV3-2) with TRBJ2-7; weak D call: TRBD1 (7 bases). V was pared by 8 bases and J by 5 bases, with 16 bases between. The germline V gene encodes CDR1 LGHDT and CDR2 YNNKEL (reference sequence). The CDR3 covers 13 residues. CDR3 sequence (DNA): TGTGCCAGCGGAGGGGACAGAACAAACGAGCAGTACTTC. This encodes CASGGDRTNEQYF.

V is TRBV27 and J is TRBJ2-3; D perhaps matches TRBD2 (6 bases). Trimming removed 4 bases from V and 0 bases from J, with 23 bases in between. The germline V gene encodes CDR1 MNHEY and CDR2 SMNVEV (reference sequence). This CDR3 comprises 19 residues. CDR3 bases: TGTGCCAGCAGTTCAACCACTAAAGGGTGGGGACTCAGCACAGATACGCAGTATTTT. This encodes CASSSTTKGWGLSTDTQYF.

V and J are TRBV29-1 and TRBJ2-2, with 16 bases aligning to TRBD2. J was trimmed by 7 bases and V by 3 bases; bases with no gene match: 8. The CDR3 runs 17 residues. Looked up from germline, CDR1 is SQVTM and CDR2 is ANQGSEA. As DNA, the CDR3 is TGCAGCGTTGAGCCCGGGACTAGCGGGGGGGCGGTCGGGGAGCTGTTTTTT. It translates to CSVEPGTSGGAVGELFF.

V is TRBV5-1 and J is TRBJ2-1; D is perhaps TRBD2 (6 bases). Germline values: CDR1 SGHRS, CDR2 YFSETQ. The germline V and J ends were trimmed by 3 bases and 8 bases, with 18 bases remaining between them. CDR3 length: 15 amino acids. The CDR3 DNA is TGCGCCAGCAGCTCTAGCGAAGTATATGACTATGAGCAGTTCTTC. This sequence encodes CASSSSEVYDYEQFF.

This clone was recorded at least ten times. The CDR3 region has the DNA TGTGCCAGTAGTATTGGGGGGAGGGTGAACACTGAAGCTTTCTTT. Its protein product is CASSIGGRVNTEAFF. The rearrangement joins TRBV19 to TRBJ1-1; D possibly corresponds to TRBD1 (5 bases). The V end lost 3 bases, the J end lost 0 bases, and 11 bases lay between the germline ends. This CDR3 has 15 residues. Germline loops: CDR1 LNHDA, CDR2 SQIVND (reference sequence).

The chain has TRBV6-5 and TRBJ1-3; D is possibly TRBD1 (5 bases). Germline V lookup: CDR1 MNHEY, CDR2 SVGAGI. The V end was cut by 6 bases, the J end by 2 bases, with 14 bases between. This CDR3 comprises 15 residues. CDR3 protein: CASRTSQGTGNTIYF. Written as DNA, the CDR3 is TGTGCCAGCAGGACCAGCCAGGGAACTGGAAACACCATATATTTT.

This chain connects TRBV21-1 to TRBJ2-7; whether TRBD1, the table's D call, matches the DNA was not checked. TRBV21-1 is shown as a pseudogene. This CDR3 is built from 15 residues. The CDR3 DNA sequence: TGTGCCAGCAGCAAATTATTCCGGGACACCTACGAGCAGTACTTC. Translation: CASSKLFRDTYEQYF.

V and J are TRBV3-1 (or the pseudogene TRBV3-2) and TRBJ2-3, with TRBD2 matching over 8 bases. This CDR3 comprises 14 residues. V gave up 5 bases and J gave up 3 bases; unmatched junction bases: 4. Looked up from germline, CDR1 is LGHDT and CDR2 is YNNKEL (reference sequence). The CDR3 loop reads CASSYSGSTDTQYF. The CDR3 DNA is TGTGCCAGCAGCTACAGCGGGAGTACAGATACGCAGTATTTT.

The genes are TRBV5-1 and TRBJ2-1, with TRBD2 as a possible D gene (6 bases). The length of the CDR3 is 12 residues. V was trimmed by 5 bases and J by 12 bases, leaving 15 bases between them. Germline V gene sequence: CDR1 SGHRS, CDR2 YFSETQ. The DNA of the CDR3 is TGCGCCAGCAGGAGGGACTCGCAGGGGCAGTTCTTC. Translation: CASRRDSQGQFF. The variable domain in full, with the rest retrieved from reference TRBV5-1 and TRBJ2-1, is KAGVTQTPRYLIKTRGQQVTLSCSPISGHRSVSWYQQTPGQGLQFLFEYFSETQRNKGNFPGRFSGRQFSNSRSEMNVSTLELGDSALYLCASRRDSQGQFFGPGTRLTVL.

This rearrangement joins TRBV5-1 to TRBJ1-2; D gene unclear. With 3 bases removed from V and 6 bases from J, the gap between germline ends came to 9 bases. There are 12 residues in the CDR3. Germline values: CDR1 SGHRS, CDR2 YFSETQ. The CDR3 DNA is TGCGCCAGCAGCTCCGACTCTAATGGCTACACCTTC. Translating it yields CASSSDSNGYTF.